This T cell receptor beta chain was obtained from a study of control samples from healthy donors and cancer patients. Clones were read by immunoSEQ multiplex PCR, and TCRdb kept only the in-frame ones, dropping some. The sample has some 140,000 clones, about 90% seen once; the top ten hold roughly 8%. V lost 3 bases and J lost 2, with 13 bases in between. CDR1 and CDR2 (germline): SGHAT, FQNNGV. This CDR3 comprises 15 residues. Sequencing was performed on PBMCs. The rearrangement joins TRBV11-2 to TRBJ1-1, with a tentative D call TRBD1 (5 bases). The TCR comes from a man aged 45-60 years with head and neck cancer. CDR3 DNA: TGTGCCAGCAGCTTTTACGGGACGGTTAACACTGAAGCTTTCTTT. Protein product: CASSFYGTVNTEAFF.